This is a list of T cell receptor beta chains from one sample in a study of T-cell reconstitution after alpha-beta-depleted transplantation in children. TCRdb itself ran the PCR reads through MiXCR, one entry per CDR3 protein. The sample yields about 480,000 distinct CDR3 sequences, roughly an eighth seen once. Sequencing was performed on PBMCs from the stem cell graft donor, taken from the stem cell graft. The receptors shown here come from a human donor who donated a stem cell graft to a child with combined immunodeficiency. CDR3s include the opening cysteine and the closing phenylalanine or tryptophan. A D gene is named only where the DNA matches it firmly. Clone size appears in some rows only: once, few, many, or a class for an expanded clone.

D gene	J gene	clone size	V gene	CDR3 DNA	CDR3 protein
TRBD1	TRBJ2-7	-	TRBV4-2	TGTGCCAGCAGCCAAGAGACAGGGCGTAACTACGAGCAGTACTTC	CASSQETGRNYEQYF
TRBD1	TRBJ2-1	-	TRBV29-1	TGCAGCGTTTTCGGACAGGGGGTTTCCTACAATGAGCAGTTCTTC	CSVFGQGVSYNEQFF
-	TRBJ2-2	few	TRBV12-3/TRBV12-4	TGTGCCAGCAGTTTTTATCGGTTAAGGCCCAGACAGAGAACCATCACCGGGGAGCTGTTTTTT	CASSFYRLRPRQRTITGELFF
-	TRBJ2-1	few	TRBV12-3/TRBV12-4	TGTGCCAGCAGTTTTATAGGGTGGAATGAGCAGTTCTTC	CASSFIGWNEQFF
TRBD1	TRBJ1-2	many	TRBV25-1	TGTGCCAGCAGTGAATCCGGACAGGGAGTAACGGGCTACACCTTC	CASSESGQGVTGYTF
-	TRBJ1-2	few	TRBV7-2	TGTGCCAGCAGCTCAACAGGGAGAGGCTACACCTTC	CASSSTGRGYTF
-	TRBJ2-3	-	TRBV11-2	TGTGCCAGCACCAGGGGTACCTTTAGCACAGATACGCAGTATTTT	CASTRGTFSTDTQYF
-	TRBJ2-4	few	TRBV2	TGTGCCAGCAGTGAGGCGAACACCAAAAACATTCAGTACTTC	CASSEANTKNIQYF
-	TRBJ2-2	-	TRBV6-5	TGTGCCAGCAGTTACTCGGGCCAGGTGAACACCGGGGAGCTGTTTTTT	CASSYSGQVNTGELFF
-	TRBJ2-1	few	TRBV25-1	TGTGCCAGCAGTGAAGTTGGTACCTACAATGAGCAGTTCTTC	CASSEVGTYNEQFF
-	TRBJ1-1	-	TRBV6-5	TGTGCCAGCGGGACCTTGAACACTGAAGCTTTCTTT	CASGTLNTEAFF
-	TRBJ2-4	few	TRBV5-1	TGCGCCAGCAGCCTCTTTTTTACCAGTATCGGCATTCAGTACTTC	CASSLFFTSIGIQYF
-	TRBJ1-3	-	TRBV10-3	TGTGCCATCAGTGAGGAAAGGACTGGAAACACCATATATTTT	CAISEERTGNTIYF
-	TRBJ1-4	-	TRBV7-9	TGTGCCAGCAGCGGCCGGGACTCCGGGGGGTTTAATGAAAAACTGTTTTTT	CASSGRDSGGFNEKLFF
-	TRBJ2-7	few	TRBV5-1	TGCGCCAGCAGCCCGAACGGCGGGGTGGGCTCCTACGAGCAGTACTTC	CASSPNGGVGSYEQYF
-	TRBJ2-6	few	TRBV29-1	TGCAGCGCCGAGTCCGCTGGGGCCAACGTCCTGACTTTC	CSAESAGANVLTF
-	TRBJ2-2	-	TRBV2	TGTGCCAGCAAAGGTATCGGGGAGCTGTTTTTT	CASKGIGELFF
-	TRBJ1-5	many	TRBV15	TGTGCCACCAGCAGAGATCTCGGGAGAAATCAGCCCCAGCATTTT	CATSRDLGRNQPQHF
-	TRBJ2-2	few	TRBV12-3/TRBV12-4	TGTGCCAGCAGTTTAGCGGGGGCGAGCCCCGGGGAGCTGTTTTTT	CASSLAGASPGELFF
TRBD1	TRBJ2-5	-	TRBV28	TGTGCCAGCAGTTCCCCGTGGGGACAGGAAGGGACCCAGTACTTC	CASSSPWGQEGTQYF
-	TRBJ1-2	-	TRBV20-1	TGCAGTGCCCTAGCCCAGACTGACGACACCTTC	CSALAQTDDTF
-	TRBJ1-4	-	TRBV24-1	TGTGCCACCAGTGATACGGAGGAAGGGAGAGAAAAACTGTTTTTT	CATSDTEEGREKLFF
-	TRBJ1-1	-	TRBV12-3/TRBV12-4	TGTGCCAGCAGTTTAGACAGGGTAGCGGGCACTGAAGCTTTCTTT	CASSLDRVAGTEAFF
-	TRBJ1-2	-	TRBV27	TGTGCCAGCAGTCCCATTTCGGGGGGCATCTATGGCTACACCTTC	CASSPISGGIYGYTF
TRBD2	TRBJ2-1	-	TRBV20-1	TGCAGTGCTAGAGGCGAACTAGCGGGAGGGCCCAATGAGCAGTTCTTC	CSARGELAGGPNEQFF
-	TRBJ2-5	-	TRBV11-2	TGTGCCAGCAGCTTAAGTTGGGAGACCCAGTGCTTC	CASSLSWETQCF
-	TRBJ2-3	-	TRBV12-3/TRBV12-4	TGTGCCAGTTCCGAGTTGTTTGCTACAGATACGCAGTATTTT	CASSELFATDTQYF
-	TRBJ2-3	few	TRBV29-1	TGCAGCGTTTCCGGGACGTCTAATGGGGATACGCAGTATTTT	CSVSGTSNGDTQYF
TRBD2	TRBJ2-5	-	TRBV20-1	TGCAGTGCTAGCTTCAGGACTAGCGGGGCCAATCCCCAGTACTTC	CSASFRTSGANPQYF
-	TRBJ2-7	-	TRBV5-1	TGCGCCAGCAGCTTGGATCGCACAAGGGGCGAGCAGTACTTC	CASSLDRTRGEQYF
TRBD2	TRBJ2-3	-	TRBV30	TGTGCCTGGAATGCGGGGGGGCCTAATACGCAGTATTTT	CAWNAGGPNTQYF
TRBD1	TRBJ1-1	few	TRBV11-2	TGTGCCAGCAGCTTAGAGGGACAGGGTACTATGAACACTGAAGCTTTCTTT	CASSLEGQGTMNTEAFF
-	TRBJ2-2	many	TRBV6-5	TGTGCCAGGCAGGGCCCCCGTCCCGGGGAGCTGTTTTTT	CARQGPRPGELFF
-	TRBJ1-2	-	TRBV19	TGTGCCAGTAGAACCCTTTCGCAGAATGGCTACACCTTC	CASRTLSQNGYTF
TRBD1	TRBJ1-1	few	TRBV20-1	TGCAGTGCTAGAGATTCCAGACAGGGAGTGCCTGAAGCTTTCTTT	CSARDSRQGVPEAFF
-	TRBJ1-4	few	TRBV24-1	TGTGCCACCAGTTTCGGTCTGTTTTTT	CATSFGLFF
TRBD1	TRBJ1-2	-	TRBV4-3	TGCGCCAGCAGCCTAGGGACAGGGGTGATGGGCTACACCTTC	CASSLGTGVMGYTF
-	TRBJ2-1	-	TRBV29-1	TGCAGCGTACCCCCCCTGACTGGGAGCTCCTACAATGAGCAGTTCTTC	CSVPPLTGSSYNEQFF
TRBD1	TRBJ2-3	-	TRBV4-2	TGTGCCAGCAGCCAAGATCGACAGGGGACAGGCGGAGGAACAGATACGCAGTATTTT	CASSQDRQGTGGGTDTQYF
-	TRBJ2-5	few	TRBV11-1	TGTGCCAGCGGCGCGCAGGGAAAAGAGACCCAGTACTTC	CASGAQGKETQYF
-	TRBJ2-1	many	TRBV9	TGTGCCAGCAGCGTAGTTGGAGTAGAGGGGAATGAGCAGTTCTTC	CASSVVGVEGNEQFF
TRBD1	TRBJ2-7	-	TRBV2	TGTGCCAGCCTTGAGGGGACAGGGATCGCCTACGAGCAGTACTTC	CASLEGTGIAYEQYF
-	TRBJ1-6	-	TRBV7-8	TGTGCCAGCAGCTTTAATAAAAATTCACCCCTCCACTTT	CASSFNKNSPLHF
-	TRBJ2-2	few	TRBV11-3	TGTGCCAGCAGCTTGTACGGAGACACCGGGGAGCTGTTTTTT	CASSLYGDTGELFF
TRBD2	TRBJ2-3	-	TRBV28	TGTGCCAGCAGTTCCCACCTTAGCGGGGGCACAGATACGCAGTATTTT	CASSSHLSGGTDTQYF